The clone carrying this TCR beta chain was recorded a few times. Produced via immunoSEQ multiplex PCR; TCRdb's table is partial and in-frame only. Of about 1 million clones listed, roughly 80% are singletons. The CDR3 extends over 15 amino acids. The junction had 12 bases not matched to a gene; V was cut back by 8 bases and J by 5 bases. Germline V gives CDR1 MNHNS, CDR2 SASEGT. This sample was taken from a study of shared clonotypes between healthy human individuals. V usage is TRBV6-1 and J usage is TRBJ1-5; 7 bases are a match to TRBD1. The source is a man younger than 35 in good health. The sample comprised memory CD4+ T cells sorted from blood. Subset specified: CD45RA-negative fraction. As DNA, the CDR3 is TGTGCCAGCCTTAGGACAGGCTTGGTCGATCAGCCCCAGCATTTT. This encodes CASLRTGLVDQPQHF.